This T cell receptor (beta chain) was sequenced for a study of T cell repertoires in MIS-A myocarditis (dated by TCRdb to 2021 to 2024). Inclusive of the bounding cysteine and phenylalanine, the CDR3 is 12 residues long. Here the CDR3 DNA is all that survives: 36 bases in frame from base 1. V lost 10 bases and J lost 6 bases; the stretch between them is 14 bases long. From the germline V gene (reference sequence), CDR1 is LNHDA and CDR2 is SQIVND. A remark on this clone: The target of this receptor is not known. It has no much larger one-base neighbor in the sample; base qualities were not kept.

TCRbeta CDR3 regions were amplified by the immunoSEQ bias-controlled multiplex PCR and were subjected to high-throughput sequencing. Under the source paper's analysis protocol: CDR3 sequences were collapsed and filtered with the immunoSEQ vendor pipeline, and the abundance and frequency of each unique TCRbeta CDR3 were thereby quantified. CD-HIT clustered dominant CDR3 amino acid sequences with SARS-CoV-2-specific ImmuneCODE TCRbeta sequences at a 90% global sequence identity threshold. Clones with frequencies of 0.1 to 1 were classed as hyperexpanded, and 0.01 to 0.1 as large. CDR3 amino acid sequences and V and J gene assignments of dominant clones were confirmed with MiXCR. The R stringdist package was used to compute Levenshtein distances between the patient clonotypes and the ImmuneCODE hits. Entries here come from immuneACCESS through TCRdb and include only in-frame sequences with V and J called. Some clones fail to appear in such tables; in the studies checked, an unresolved V gene covers under half of the shortfall, and the cause of the remainder is unknown. V and J calls and clone size follow that table, whereas D and trimming were derived from the DNA. Across this sample there are 14,000 to 15,000 clones, with roughly 81% seen only once. 61% of the sample lies in the top ten.

The QIAamp DNA FFPE kit was used to extract genomic DNA from formalin-fixed paraffin-embedded autopsy tissue. Rearrangement joined TRBV19 to TRBJ2-3, with the D gene call left open. The sample consisted of left ventricle heart tissue obtained at autopsy. What this sample's cell subset or site label stands for: cardiac tissue sample (left or right ventricle, interventricular septum, or pericardium). This TCR was recovered from a man aged 18 to 29 with fulminant myocarditis from multisystem inflammatory syndrome in adults (MIS-A) after COVID-19. The CDR3 has the sequence CATKWGSDTQYF. The nucleotide sequence is given as TGTGCCACCAAGTGGGGATCGGATACGCAGTATTTT.